These 14 T cell receptor beta chains were sequenced from one sample in a study of persistence of HIV-infected CD4 T cells. An overlapping HIV-1 Gag peptide pool stimulated these cells at about 1 ug/peptide/mL. Memory cells lacking CD40L and CD69 with high CD45RO were sorted. Sequencing used immunoSEQ version 4 in survey mode. Data came from immunoSEQ multiplex PCR; TCRdb stores just in-frame clones and leaves some out. This table has 35,000 to 45,000 clones, roughly 84% appearing once. For these TCRs, the target antigens are not known. The sample consisted of cultured CD4+ T cells from PBMCs, taken from a patient who received antiretroviral therapy. These TCRs come from an adult with HIV. The donor label of this sample is uncertain.

The rearrangement uses TRBV6-5 and TRBJ2-7; D is unresolved. V lost 2 bases, J lost 2 bases, and 13 bases lay in between. The germline V gene has CDR1 MNHEY and CDR2 SVGAGI. The CDR3 is made up of 15 amino acids. The CDR3 DNA follows: TGTGCCAGCAGTTACCAGGTAGTTACAGCCTACGAGCAGTACTTC. Translation: CASSYQVVTAYEQYF.

This clone was recorded a few times. The chain employs TRBV14 and TRBJ1-6; maybe TRBD1 (5 bases). CDR1 and CDR2 from the germline V gene are SGHDN and FVKESK. This CDR3 has 17 residues. V was trimmed by 2 bases and J by 5 bases, leaving 16 bases between them. The chain's CDR3 is CASSQSIKGVDNSPLHF. The CDR3 bases are TGTGCCAGCAGCCAATCTATCAAAGGGGTAGATAATTCACCCCTCCACTTT.

The chain couples TRBV19 to TRBJ1-1; 7 bases map to TRBD1. In germline, CDR1 is LNHDA, CDR2 SQIVND (reference sequence). J gave up 7 bases and V 10 bases, and 15 bases lay outside the gene matches. The CDR3 runs to 14 residues. The CDR3 nucleotides read TGTGCCACCATAACGGGACAGACGGTCGGTGAAGCTTTCTTT. It translates to CATITGQTVGEAFF.

The chain has TRBV6-5 and TRBJ1-1; possibly TRBD1 for D (5 bases). This CDR3 contains 12 residues. Deletions cut 5 bases from V and 4 bases from J, with 8 bases between. Germline CDR1 MNHEY, CDR2 SVGAGI. The CDR3 region has the DNA TGTGCCAGCAGTCAGGGACCCACTGAAGCTTTCTTT. It translates to CASSQGPTEAFF.

The gene calls are TRBV15 and TRBJ2-1; 9 positions match TRBD2. The junction had 8 bases not matched to a gene; V was cut back by 4 bases and J by 10 bases. CDR1 LNHNV and CDR2 YYDKDF come from the germline V gene (reference sequence). This CDR3 spans 14 amino acids. The CDR3 DNA sequence: TGTGCCACCAGCAAACGGCTAGCGGGGAACGAGCAGTTCTTC. This gives the protein CATSKRLAGNEQFF.

The V gene is TRBV7-9, the J gene TRBJ2-7; 9 nucleotides align to TRBD2. The CDR3 sequence is 15 residues long. The junction had 3 bases not matched to a gene; V was cut back by 0 bases and J by 3 bases. CDR1 and CDR2 (germline): SEHNR, FQNEAQ (reference sequence). The CDR3: CASSLAGTSNYEQYF. The CDR3 nucleotides are TGTGCCAGCAGCTTAGCCGGGACTAGCAACTACGAGCAGTACTTC.

This sequence joins TRBV14 and TRBJ2-1; no clear D gene. V gave up 0 bases and J gave up 10 bases, with 22 bases separating them. This CDR3 region has 17 residues. Germline assignment: CDR1 SGHDN and CDR2 FVKESK. CDR3 protein: CASSQDLVRTAPREQFF. In DNA form, the CDR3 reads TGTGCCAGCAGCCAAGATTTAGTTAGGACGGCCCCAAGGGAGCAGTTCTTC.

The rearrangement links TRBV7-9 to TRBJ2-4, with a tentative D call TRBD2 (5 bases). The CDR3 sequence is 16 residues long. CDR1 and CDR2 from the germline V gene are SEHNR and FQNEAQ (reference sequence). With 2 bases removed from V and 1 base from J, the gap between germline ends came to 12 bases. The CDR3 loop reads CASSLPTTGAKNIQYF. The CDR3 coding sequence is TGTGCCAGCAGCTTACCCACGACGGGGGCCAAAAACATTCAGTACTTC.

The V call is TRBV5-1, the J call TRBJ2-7; 10 bases agree with TRBD2. CDR1 and CDR2 (germline): SGHRS, YFSETQ. After removal of 2 bases from V and 3 bases from J, the junction contained 2 bases not matched to a gene. The CDR3 has 14 residues. The CDR3 region is CASSFSGGNYEQYF. Here the CDR3 DNA reads TGCGCCAGCAGCTTTAGCGGGGGGAACTACGAGCAGTACTTC.

The V gene is TRBV19, the J gene TRBJ1-6; no firm D call. The germline CDR1 and CDR2 sequences are LNHDA and SQIVND (reference sequence). This CDR3 has 15 residues. Deletions cut 3 bases from V and 8 bases from J, with 14 bases between. CDR3 residues: CASSIGWERDSPLHF. The DNA for the CDR3 is TGTGCCAGTAGTATTGGCTGGGAACGGGATTCACCCCTCCACTTT.

This chain connects TRBV11-1 to TRBJ2-7; tentatively, D is TRBD2 (6 bases). The ends were cut back, 4 bases at V and 6 bases at J, with 19 bases in the middle. This CDR3 is 15 amino acids long. Germline CDR1 and CDR2: SGHAT and FQDESV (reference sequence). DNA of the CDR3: TGTGCCAGCAGCTCGCGAGCGGGTGTGGAGGCCGAGCAGTACTTC. Its protein product is CASSSRAGVEAEQYF.

The rearrangement links TRBV9 to TRBJ1-3; 7 nucleotides match TRBD1. The junction had 5 bases not matched to a gene; V was cut back by 0 bases and J by 2 bases. Germline CDR1 reads SGDLS; CDR2 reads YYNGEE. The CDR3 contains 16 residues. Written as DNA, the CDR3 is TGTGCCAGCAGCGTAGGGGCAGGGGGAACTGGAAACACCATATATTTT. Its translation is CASSVGAGGTGNTIYF.

The V gene is TRBV7-9, the J gene TRBJ2-2; 8 nucleotides agree with TRBD2. This CDR3 region has 16 residues. Trimming cost V 8 bases and J 1 base; bases outside gene matches: 9. Germline CDR1 is SEHNR and CDR2 is FQNEAQ (reference sequence). This CDR3 is CASPPALAGNTGELFF. The CDR3 DNA follows: TGTGCCAGCCCCCCCGCCCTAGCGGGGAACACCGGGGAGCTGTTTTTT. The complete variable domain, with remaining parts taken from reference TRBV7-9 and TRBJ2-2, reads DTGVSQNPRHKITKRGQNVTFRCDPISEHNRLYWYRQTLGQGPEFLTYFQNEAQLEKSRLLSDRFSAERPKGSFSTLEIQRTEQGDSAMYLCASPPALAGNTGELFFGEGSRLTVL.

The rearrangement links TRBV28 to TRBJ2-5; tentatively, D is TRBD1 (5 bases). V dropped 3 bases and J dropped 1 base, with 12 bases sitting between them. The CDR3 extends over 15 amino acids. From germline, CDR1 is MDHEN and CDR2 SYDVKM. The CDR3 protein is CASSFRTTVQETQYF. The CDR3 DNA reads TGTGCCAGCAGTTTCCGAACGACAGTCCAAGAGACCCAGTACTTC.